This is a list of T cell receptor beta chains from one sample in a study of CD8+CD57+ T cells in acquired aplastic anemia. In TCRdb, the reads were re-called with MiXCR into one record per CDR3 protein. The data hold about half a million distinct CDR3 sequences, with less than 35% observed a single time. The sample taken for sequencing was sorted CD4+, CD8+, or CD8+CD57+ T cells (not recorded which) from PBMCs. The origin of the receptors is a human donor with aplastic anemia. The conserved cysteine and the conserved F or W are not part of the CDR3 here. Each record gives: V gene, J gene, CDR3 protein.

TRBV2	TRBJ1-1	ASSGQGGDTEAF
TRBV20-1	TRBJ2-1	SARIGGYEQF
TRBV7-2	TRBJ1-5	ASSHTPYRGRQPQH
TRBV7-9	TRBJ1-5	ASSLDETSNQPQH
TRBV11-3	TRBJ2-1	ASSQRGGTSGNNEQF
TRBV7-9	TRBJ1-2	ASSPRQGWGYT
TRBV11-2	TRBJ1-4	ASSYRTGYEKLF
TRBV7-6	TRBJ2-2	ASSSQERLRVAGELF
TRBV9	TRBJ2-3	ASSVNSGGADTQY
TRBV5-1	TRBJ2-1	ASSLRQDNEQF
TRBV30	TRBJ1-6	AWRSYNSPLH
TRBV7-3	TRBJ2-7	ASSLRGGTGGNEQY
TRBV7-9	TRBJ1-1	ASSHFAGVTEAF
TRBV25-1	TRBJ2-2	ASSEYTDRGRTGELF